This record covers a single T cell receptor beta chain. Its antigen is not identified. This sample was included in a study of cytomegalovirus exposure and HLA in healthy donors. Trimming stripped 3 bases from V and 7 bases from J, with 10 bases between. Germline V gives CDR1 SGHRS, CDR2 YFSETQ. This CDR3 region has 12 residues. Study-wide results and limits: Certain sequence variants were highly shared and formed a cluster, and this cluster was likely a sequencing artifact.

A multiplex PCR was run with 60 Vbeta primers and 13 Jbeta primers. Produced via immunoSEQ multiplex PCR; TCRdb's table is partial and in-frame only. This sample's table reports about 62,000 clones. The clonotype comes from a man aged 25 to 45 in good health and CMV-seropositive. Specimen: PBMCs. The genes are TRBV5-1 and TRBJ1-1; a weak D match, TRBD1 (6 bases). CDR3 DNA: TGCGCCAGCAGCTCACAGGGCGATGAAGCTTTCTTT. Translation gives CASSSQGDEAFF.